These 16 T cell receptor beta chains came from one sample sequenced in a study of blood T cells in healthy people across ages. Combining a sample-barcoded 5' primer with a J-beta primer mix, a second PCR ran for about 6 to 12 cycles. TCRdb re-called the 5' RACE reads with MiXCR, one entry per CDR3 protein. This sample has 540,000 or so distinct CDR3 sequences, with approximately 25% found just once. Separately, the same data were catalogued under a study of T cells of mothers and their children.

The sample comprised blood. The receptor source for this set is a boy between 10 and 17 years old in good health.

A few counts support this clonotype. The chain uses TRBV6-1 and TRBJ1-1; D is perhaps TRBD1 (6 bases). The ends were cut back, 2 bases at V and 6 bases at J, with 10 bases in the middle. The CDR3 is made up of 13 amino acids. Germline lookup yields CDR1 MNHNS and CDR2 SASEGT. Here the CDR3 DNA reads TGTGCCAGCAGTGAAATGGGGGCCCCTGAAGCTTTCTTT. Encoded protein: CASSEMGAPEAFF.

The CDR3 bases are TGTGCCACCAGTGATTTGTCTCAGGGGGCCATCGAAGAGACCCAGTACTTC. It is translated as CATSDLSQGAIEETQYF. The chain employs TRBV24-1 and TRBJ2-5, with 8 bases that match TRBD1. The CDR3 is 17 amino acids. J lost 3 bases, V lost 0 bases, and 8 bases had no gene match. Germline CDR1 is KGHDR and CDR2 is SFDVKD.

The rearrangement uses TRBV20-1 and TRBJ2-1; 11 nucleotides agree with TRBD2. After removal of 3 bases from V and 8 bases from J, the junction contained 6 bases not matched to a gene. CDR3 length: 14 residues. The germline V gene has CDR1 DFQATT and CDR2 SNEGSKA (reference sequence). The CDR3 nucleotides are TGCAGTGCTAGGCTGCTAGCGGGAGGTGATGAGCAGTTCTTC. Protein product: CSARLLAGGDEQFF.

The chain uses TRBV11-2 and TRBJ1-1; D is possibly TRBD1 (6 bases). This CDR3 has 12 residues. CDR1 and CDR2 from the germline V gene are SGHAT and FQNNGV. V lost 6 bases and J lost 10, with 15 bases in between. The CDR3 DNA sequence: TGTGCCAGCAGTCCAACAGGGTTGCGAGCTTTCTTT. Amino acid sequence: CASSPTGLRAFF.

The DNA for the CDR3 is TGTGCCAGCAGCACCACCCACCTCGGGAGTGAGCAGTTCTTC. This gives the protein CASSTTHLGSEQFF. The chain has TRBV7-9 and TRBJ2-1, with D tentatively TRBD2 (6 bases). This CDR3 has 14 amino acids. V dropped 5 bases and J dropped 9 bases, with 17 bases sitting between them. Germline V gives CDR1 SEHNR, CDR2 FQNEAQ (reference sequence).

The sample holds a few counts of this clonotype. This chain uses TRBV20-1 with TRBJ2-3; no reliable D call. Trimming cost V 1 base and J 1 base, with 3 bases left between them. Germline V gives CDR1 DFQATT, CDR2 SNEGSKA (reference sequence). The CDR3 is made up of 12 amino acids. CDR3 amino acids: CSARVGTDTQYF. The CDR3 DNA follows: TGCAGTGCTAGAGTAGGCACAGATACGCAGTATTTT.

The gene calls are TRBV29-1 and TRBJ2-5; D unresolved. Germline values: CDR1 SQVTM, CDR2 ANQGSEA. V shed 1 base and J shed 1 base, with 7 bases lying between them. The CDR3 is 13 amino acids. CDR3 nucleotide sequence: TGCAGCGTTGAAGGGAACAGCCAAGAGACCCAGTACTTC. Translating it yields CSVEGNSQETQYF.

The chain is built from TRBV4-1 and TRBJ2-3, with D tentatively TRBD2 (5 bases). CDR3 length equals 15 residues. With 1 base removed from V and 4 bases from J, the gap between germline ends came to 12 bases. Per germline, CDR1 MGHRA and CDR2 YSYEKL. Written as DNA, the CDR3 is TGCGCCAGCAGCCAAGGGTCTAGCCGGGCAGATACGCAGTATTTT. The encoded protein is CASSQGSSRADTQYF.

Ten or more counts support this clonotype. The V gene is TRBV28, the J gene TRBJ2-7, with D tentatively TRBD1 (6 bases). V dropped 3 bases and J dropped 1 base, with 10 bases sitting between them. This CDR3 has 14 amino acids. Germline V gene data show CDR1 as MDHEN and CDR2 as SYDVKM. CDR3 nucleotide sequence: TGTGCCAGCAGTTTGCCCAGGGGATCCTACGAGCAGTACTTC. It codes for CASSLPRGSYEQYF.

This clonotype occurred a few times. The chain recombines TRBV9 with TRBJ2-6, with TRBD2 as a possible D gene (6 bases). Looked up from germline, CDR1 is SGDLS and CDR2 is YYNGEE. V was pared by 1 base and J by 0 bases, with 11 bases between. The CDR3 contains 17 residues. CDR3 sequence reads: CASSVWDGSSGANVLTF. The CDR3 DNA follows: TGTGCCAGCAGCGTATGGGACGGGAGCTCTGGGGCCAACGTCCTGACTTTC.

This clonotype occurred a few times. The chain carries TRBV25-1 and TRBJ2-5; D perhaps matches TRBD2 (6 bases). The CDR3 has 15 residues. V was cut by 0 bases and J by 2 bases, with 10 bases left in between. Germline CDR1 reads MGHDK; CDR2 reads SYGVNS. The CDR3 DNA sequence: TGTGCCAGCAGTGAATATAAGGCGGGACAAGAGACCCAGTACTTC. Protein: CASSEYKAGQETQYF.

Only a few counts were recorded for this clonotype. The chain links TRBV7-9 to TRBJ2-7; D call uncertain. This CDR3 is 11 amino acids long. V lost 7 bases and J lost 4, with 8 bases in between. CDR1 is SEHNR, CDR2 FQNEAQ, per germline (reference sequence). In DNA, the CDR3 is TGTGCCAGCAAACGAGGTTACGAGCAGTACTTC. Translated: CASKRGYEQYF. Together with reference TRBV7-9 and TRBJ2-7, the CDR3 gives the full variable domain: DTGVSQNPRHKITKRGQNVTFRCDPISEHNRLYWYRQTLGQGPEFLTYFQNEAQLEKSRLLSDRFSAERPKGSFSTLEIQRTEQGDSAMYLCASKRGYEQYFGPGTRLTVT.

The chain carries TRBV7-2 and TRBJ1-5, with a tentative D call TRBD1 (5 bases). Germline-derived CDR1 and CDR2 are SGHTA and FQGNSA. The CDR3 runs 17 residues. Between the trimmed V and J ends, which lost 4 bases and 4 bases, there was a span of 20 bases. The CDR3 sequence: CASSWGMMVGVNQPQHF. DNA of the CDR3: TGTGCCAGCAGCTGGGGGATGATGGTGGGGGTAAATCAGCCCCAGCATTTT.

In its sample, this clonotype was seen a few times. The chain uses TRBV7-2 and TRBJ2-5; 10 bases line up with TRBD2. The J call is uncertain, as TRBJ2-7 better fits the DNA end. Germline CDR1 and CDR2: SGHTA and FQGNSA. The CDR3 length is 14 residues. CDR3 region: CASSPSGSNYEQYF. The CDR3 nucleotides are TGTGCCAGCAGCCCTAGCGGGAGTAACTACGAGCAGTACTTC.

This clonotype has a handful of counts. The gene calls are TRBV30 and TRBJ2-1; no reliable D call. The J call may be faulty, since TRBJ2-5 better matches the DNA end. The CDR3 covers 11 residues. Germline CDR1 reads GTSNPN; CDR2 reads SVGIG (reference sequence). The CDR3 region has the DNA TGTGCCTGGAGTGTAGGCGAGACCCAGTACTTC. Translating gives CAWSVGETQYF.

CDR3 amino acids: CASSQDSSWGGETQYF. As DNA, the CDR3 is TGTGCCAGCAGCCAAGACAGTAGTTGGGGTGGAGAGACCCAGTACTTC. The chain combines TRBV3-1 with TRBJ2-5, with D unclear. Trimming shortened V by 0 bases and J by 4 bases, and 15 bases separated the two germline ends. The CDR3 loop spans 16 amino acids. CDR1 and CDR2 (germline): LGHDT, YNNKEL (reference sequence).